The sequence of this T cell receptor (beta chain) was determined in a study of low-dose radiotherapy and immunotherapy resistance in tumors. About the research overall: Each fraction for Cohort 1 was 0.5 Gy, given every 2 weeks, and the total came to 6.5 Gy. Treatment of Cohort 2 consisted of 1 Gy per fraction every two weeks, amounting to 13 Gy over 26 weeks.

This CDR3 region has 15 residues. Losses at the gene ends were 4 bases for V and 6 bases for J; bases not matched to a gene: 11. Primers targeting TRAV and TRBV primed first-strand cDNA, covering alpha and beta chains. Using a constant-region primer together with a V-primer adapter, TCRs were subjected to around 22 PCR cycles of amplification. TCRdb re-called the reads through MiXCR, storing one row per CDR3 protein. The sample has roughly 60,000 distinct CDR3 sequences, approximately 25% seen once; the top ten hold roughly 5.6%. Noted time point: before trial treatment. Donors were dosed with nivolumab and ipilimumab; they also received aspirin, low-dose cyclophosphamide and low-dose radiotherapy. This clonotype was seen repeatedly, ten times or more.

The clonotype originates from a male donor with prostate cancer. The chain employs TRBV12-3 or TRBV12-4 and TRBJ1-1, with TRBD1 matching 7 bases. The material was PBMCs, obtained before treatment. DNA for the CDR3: TGTGCCAGCAGTTCGGACAGGTCGGGGAATGCTGAAGCTTTCTTT. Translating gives CASSSDRSGNAEAFF.